The 26 T cell receptor beta chains presented below share a single source sample, sequenced in a study of tumor-infiltrating lymphocytes in oesophageal squamous cell carcinoma. A single record per CDR3 protein comes from TCRdb applying MiXCR to the PCR reads. The sample carries some 20,000 distinct CDR3 sequences, about 43% recorded once. The sequenced sample was normal esophageal tissue next to the tumor. The receptors stem from a female donor with esophageal squamous cell carcinoma.

The gene calls are TRBV20-1 and TRBJ1-1; no definite D call. CDR1 DFQATT and CDR2 SNEGSKA come from the germline V gene (reference sequence). V dropped 4 bases and J dropped 3 bases, with 21 bases sitting between them. The CDR3 is made up of 16 amino acids. This CDR3 reads CSAIRPSGPIHTEAFF. The CDR3 region has the DNA TGCAGTGCTATTCGCCCGAGCGGGCCGATTCACACTGAAGCTTTCTTT.

For this clonotype: A much larger clone lies one base from this, so it may be a read error. The rearrangement uses TRBV28 and TRBJ2-5; D is ambiguous. V gave up 2 bases and J gave up 11 bases, with 15 bases separating them. The CDR3 is 13 amino acids. CDR1 and CDR2 from the germline V gene are MDHEN and SYDVKM. CDR3 residues: CASSLEDLNEQYF. In DNA, the CDR3 is TGTGCCAGCAGTTTAGAGGATTTGAATGAGCAGTACTTC. The full variable domain, its missing parts supplied by reference TRBV28 and TRBJ2-5, is DVKVTQSSRYLVKRTGEKVFLECVQDMDHENMFWYRQDPGLGLRLIYFSYDVKMKEKGDIPEGYSVSREKKERFSLILESASTNQTSMYLCASSLEDLNEQYFGPGTRLLVL.

V is TRBV28 and J is TRBJ2-7, with D perhaps given as TRBD1 or TRBD2 (5 bases each). Germline V gene data show CDR1 as MDHEN and CDR2 as SYDVKM. The V end lost 7 bases, the J end lost 5 bases, and 21 bases lay between the germline ends. The CDR3 loop spans 15 amino acids. The CDR3 DNA is TGTGCCAGCATCCGGGGCGGCTCTAAGGTCCACGAGCAGTACTTC. Amino acids: CASIRGGSKVHEQYF.

This clonotype has at least ten counts. The chain carries TRBV5-1 and TRBJ2-7; 10 nucleotides align to TRBD1. Losses at the gene ends were 4 bases for V and 1 base for J; bases not matched to a gene: 8. This CDR3 has 16 amino acids. In germline, CDR1 is SGHRS, CDR2 YFSETQ. CDR3 sequence reads: CASSPGGTGVSYEQYF. DNA for the CDR3: TGCGCCAGCAGCCCCGGGGGGACAGGGGTGTCCTACGAGCAGTACTTC.

The chain employs TRBV7-6 and TRBJ2-1; D could derive from TRBD1 or TRBD2 (5 bases each). CDR3 size: 12 residues. The germline V gene has CDR1 SGHVS and CDR2 FNYEAQ. Deletions cut 4 bases from V and 10 bases from J, with 11 bases between. The CDR3 loop is CASSSGTVEQFF. DNA of the CDR3: TGTGCCAGCAGCTCCGGGACGGTCGAGCAGTTCTTC.

This clonotype came up many times. The rearrangement uses TRBV7-6 and TRBJ1-2; D is unclear. The V gene lost 6 bases and the J gene lost 3 bases, with 8 bases spanning the gap. CDR3 length: 12 residues. Germline assignment: CDR1 SGHVS and CDR2 FNYEAQ. CDR3 amino acids: CASRVDYYGYTF. CDR3 nucleotides: TGTGCCAGCAGGGTAGACTACTATGGCTACACCTTC.

A few counts support this clonotype. A single base separates this from a much larger clone, so it may be a read error. The chain links TRBV6-6 to TRBJ2-7, with 10 bases matching TRBD2. The CDR3 covers 15 residues. V lost 0 bases, J lost 7 bases, and 6 bases stayed unmatched. Germline CDR1 reads MNHNY; CDR2 reads SVGAGI (reference sequence). CDR3: CASSYSTSGKGEQYF. The CDR3 DNA reads as TGTGCCAGCAGTTACTCCACTAGCGGGAAAGGTGAGCAGTACTTC.

This chain uses TRBV6-6 with TRBJ1-2; D gene unclear. The germline V gene has CDR1 MNHNY and CDR2 SVGAGI (reference sequence). V was pared by 6 bases and J by 5 bases, with 10 bases between. The CDR3 sequence is 12 residues long. CDR3 region: CASRGIQYGYTF. The DNA of the CDR3 is TGTGCCAGCAGGGGGATCCAGTATGGCTACACCTTC.

The V gene is TRBV6-1, the J gene TRBJ2-3; 7 positions agree with TRBD2. The ends lost 8 bases at V and 4 bases at J; junction bases unmatched: 15. The CDR3 runs to 16 residues. The V gene's germline CDR1 is MNHNS and CDR2 SASEGT. In DNA form, the CDR3 reads TGTGCCAGCGCTTCCCTTTATGAGGGAGGGCCAGATACGCAGTATTTT. Its protein is CASASLYEGGPDTQYF.

There are a few counts of this clonotype. J is TRBJ2-1 and V is TRBV19; D is undetermined. With the DNA end fitting TRBJ2-7 better, the J assignment may be wrong. This CDR3 is built from 13 residues. CDR1 and CDR2 from the germline V gene are LNHDA and SQIVND (reference sequence). CDR3 amino acids: CASSIERNDEQYF. In nucleotides, the CDR3 is TGTGCCAGTAGTATTGAGAGGAACGATGAGCAGTACTTC.

As regards this clonotype: The missing conserved phenylalanine or tryptophan at the end of this CDR3 makes a read error likely. Because the CDR3's place on the DNA is in doubt, the DNA is left out and the CDR3 is given as listed by TCRdb. The chain couples TRBV7-2 to TRBJ2-1; TRBD2 is the table's D call, not checked against the DNA. The CDR3 totals 20 residues, both ends included. CDR1 SGHTA and CDR2 FQGNSA come from the germline V gene. The CDR3 spells CASSRGLVGTSGAYEQYFGS.

Note on this clonotype: A much more abundant neighbour one base away suggests this may be a read error. The chain is built from TRBV5-4 and TRBJ2-7; D unclear. TRBJ2-1 matches the DNA end more closely, so the J call is doubtful. The germline V gene encodes CDR1 SGHNT and CDR2 YYREEE (reference sequence). The CDR3 length is 15 residues. CDR3 sequence reads: CASSLGGTRAYEQFF. The CDR3 DNA sequence: TGTGCCAGCAGCTTGGGCGGCACAAGAGCCTACGAGCAGTTCTTC.

The chain combines TRBV7-3 with TRBJ1-1; D perhaps matches TRBD1 (5 bases). This CDR3 region has 15 residues. Germline V gives CDR1 SGHTA, CDR2 FQGTGA. V was pared by 0 bases and J by 5 bases, with 13 bases between. CDR3 region: CASSLTGVRNTEAFF. CDR3 nucleotide sequence: TGTGCCAGCAGCTTAACAGGGGTTCGGAATACTGAAGCTTTCTTT.

The chain's CDR3 is CASSLARGDTQYF. The CDR3 nucleotides read TGTGCCAGCAGCTTAGCGAGGGGAGATACGCAGTATTTT. The V gene is TRBV7-6, the J gene TRBJ2-3; D is perhaps TRBD1 or TRBD2 (5 bases each). V dropped 0 bases and J dropped 5 bases, with 6 bases sitting between them. The CDR3 covers 13 residues. Germline CDR1 is SGHVS and CDR2 is FNYEAQ.

The chain joins TRBV11-1 to TRBJ2-7; no definite D call. The CDR3 extends over 12 amino acids. V shed 1 base and J shed 5 bases, with 6 bases lying between them. Per the germline V gene, CDR1 is SGHAT and CDR2 is FQDESV (reference sequence). CDR3 loop: CASSLDFDEQYF. The CDR3 nucleotides read TGTGCCAGCAGCTTAGATTTCGACGAGCAGTACTTC. Looking up the rest from reference TRBV11-1 and TRBJ2-7 gives the full variable domain: EAEVAQSPRYKITEKSQAVAFWCDPISGHATLYWYRQILGQGPELLVQFQDESVVDDSQLPKDRFSAERLKGVDSTLKIQPAELGDSAMYLCASSLDFDEQYFGPGTRLTVT.

The rearrangement uses TRBV7-4 and TRBJ2-6; D gene ambiguous. With 5 bases removed from V and 0 bases from J, the gap between germline ends came to 5 bases. Germline V lookup: CDR1 SGHVT, CDR2 SQSDAQ. The CDR3 is made up of 14 amino acids. CDR3 DNA sequence: TGTGCCAGCAGCCCGAACTCTGGGGCCAACGTCCTGACTTTC. Its translation: CASSPNSGANVLTF. Filled out from reference TRBV7-4 and TRBJ2-6, the complete variable domain reads GAGVSQSPRYKVAKRGRDVALRCDSISGHVTLYWYRQTLGQGSEVLTYSQSDAQRDKSGRPSGRFSAERPERSVSTLKIQRTEQGDSAVYLCASSPNSGANVLTFGAGSRLTVL.

This clonotype was detected ten times or more. The V and J genes are TRBV6-1 and TRBJ2-1; 13 positions agree with TRBD2. The CDR3 is 16 residues long. Looked up from germline, CDR1 is MNHNS and CDR2 is SASEGT. Trimming removed 5 bases from V and 7 bases from J; junction bases left unmatched: 8. The CDR3 here is CASSTPGLAGLNEQFF. The CDR3 DNA sequence: TGTGCCAGCAGTACACCGGGACTAGCGGGACTAAATGAGCAGTTCTTC.

This clonotype was picked up many times. The chain has TRBV11-2 and TRBJ2-2; no reliable D call. Trimming shortened V by 6 bases and J by 6 bases, and 8 bases separated the two germline ends. Looked up from germline, CDR1 is SGHAT and CDR2 is FQNNGV. CDR3 length: 12 amino acids. CDR3 nucleotide sequence: TGTGCCAGCAGTCACAGCGCCGGGGAGCTGTTTTTT. This sequence encodes CASSHSAGELFF.

This clonotype was observed a handful of times. V gene TRBV7-8 combines with J gene TRBJ2-5; D might be TRBD2 (5 bases). CDR1 and CDR2 (germline): SGHVS, FQNEAQ. Between the trimmed V and J ends, which lost 6 bases and 10 bases, there was a span of 12 bases. This CDR3 contains 11 residues. The CDR3 protein is CASSFQEVQYF. Written as DNA, the CDR3 is TGTGCCAGCAGTTTCCAGGAGGTCCAGTACTTC. The full variable domain, rest sourced from reference TRBV7-8 and TRBJ2-5, is GAGVSQSPRYKVAKRGQDVALRCDPISGHVSLFWYQQALGQGPEFLTYFQNEAQLDKSGLPSDRFFAERPEGSVSTLKIQRTQQEDSAVYLCASSFQEVQYFGPGTRLLVL.

This clonotype has just a few counts. The J gene is TRBJ2-1, the V gene TRBV7-6, with unresolved D. Germline-derived CDR1 and CDR2 are SGHVS and FNYEAQ. The germline V and J ends were trimmed by 0 bases and 10 bases, with 16 bases remaining between them. This CDR3 is 15 amino acids long. The DNA of the CDR3 is TGTGCCAGCAGCTTAGCTAGCCCCAGAACGGAGGAGCAGTTCTTC. Its translation: CASSLASPRTEEQFF.

This clonotype was counted only a few times. V and J are TRBV29-1 and TRBJ2-3; 9 bases are a match to TRBD1. TRBJ1-2 explains the end of the DNA better; the J call may be wrong. The CDR3 is 14 residues long. Per germline, CDR1 SQVTM and CDR2 ANQGSEA. CDR3 loop: CSVDSGTGKEGYTF. CDR3 bases: TGCAGCGTTGACTCCGGGACAGGGAAAGAGGGCTACACCTTC.

This clonotype was observed a handful of times. Germline is not matched at one junction end, which may reflect a read error. The rearrangement links TRBV7-6 to TRBJ2-2; 8 bases are shared with TRBD2. CDR3 length: 14 residues. The germline gives CDR1 SGHVS, CDR2 FNYEAQ. The DNA for the CDR3 is TGTGCTAGCAGCGAACGGGGGGGTGCCGGGGAGCTGTTTTTT. Translation: CASSERGGAGELFF.

Regarding this clonotype: A clone one base away is much larger, so this may be a read error. V usage is TRBV27 and J usage is TRBJ2-5; 10 bases agree with TRBD1. Germline V CDR1 and CDR2: MNHEY, SMNVEV (reference sequence). V lost 3 bases, J lost 13 bases, and 8 bases stayed unmatched. The CDR3 totals 13 residues. The CDR3 spells CASSFRDRGVLYF. DNA for the CDR3: TGTGCCAGCAGTTTCCGGGACAGGGGTGTCCTGTACTTC.

This clonotype was seen more than once but under ten times. The chain employs TRBV6-1 and TRBJ2-5; 8 bases are a match to TRBD2. CDR3 length: 14 residues. The germline gives CDR1 MNHNS, CDR2 SASEGT. V lost 5 bases to trimming and J lost 11 bases; unmatched junction nucleotides: 13. The CDR3 is CASSSGLERNEQYF. CDR3 DNA sequence: TGTGCCAGCAGTTCGGGACTAGAGCGCAATGAGCAGTACTTC.

By share, this clonotype ranks as medium-sized. The rearrangement links TRBV27 to TRBJ2-3; no firm D call. This CDR3 comprises 12 residues. Germline CDR1 reads MNHEY; CDR2 reads SMNVEV (reference sequence). Trimming pared 6 bases from V and 2 bases from J, leaving 6 bases between. The CDR3 DNA reads as TGTGCCAGCAGGACACTCACAGATACGCAGTATTTT. This sequence encodes CASRTLTDTQYF.

The V call is TRBV6-6, the J call TRBJ2-5; D is unresolved. The DNA end is a closer match to TRBJ1-1, so the J assignment may be wrong. Germline V gene data show CDR1 as MNHNY and CDR2 as SVGAGI (reference sequence). This CDR3 is 14 amino acids long. The CDR3 spells CASSYWVEGTEAFF. The DNA for the CDR3 is TGTGCCAGCAGTTACTGGGTAGAAGGCACTGAAGCTTTCTTT.